The rows below give T cell receptor beta chains drawn from one sample of a study of human T cells and chemical hapten exposure. TCRdb fed the RACE reads into MiXCR, producing one record per CDR3 protein. The sample yields 50,000 to 65,000 distinct CDR3 sequences, around 6.6% seen once. This specimen consisted of whole blood, obtained in connection with sensitization to the hapten diphenylcyclopropenone (DPC). The receptors derive from a woman in her 30s with alopecia areata. Some clones in this sample may be carry-over from other donors' samples. Each CDR3 is given with its conserved first and last residue. D genes are given only for firm matches. Size tells how often a clone was seen (once, few, many) or the class of an expanded clone, and some rows leave it out.

abundance,j_gene,v_gene,d_gene,CDR3aa,CDR3nt
many,TRBJ1-1,TRBV7-8,TRBD1,CASSSGTGNTEAFF,TGTGCCAGCAGCTCCGGGACAGGGAACACTGAAGCTTTCTTT
many,TRBJ1-1,TRBV11-1,.,CASSGNRDGAFF,TGTGCCAGCAGCGGAAACAGGGACGGAGCTTTCTTT
many,TRBJ2-1,TRBV3-1,.,CASSQVGTPGSNEQFF,TGTGCCAGCAGCCAAGTAGGCACTCCCGGGAGCAATGAGCAGTTCTTC
few,TRBJ2-7,TRBV20-1,.,CSANAGLYEQYF,TGCAGTGCTAACGCGGGGCTGTACGAGCAGTACTTC
many,TRBJ1-2,TRBV10-3,TRBD1,CAISESRPGQSNYGYTF,TGTGCCATCAGTGAGTCGCGACCGGGACAGAGTAACTATGGCTACACCTTC
many,TRBJ1-2,TRBV7-9,.,CASSLENGANYGYTF,TGTGCCAGCAGCTTAGAAAACGGAGCTAACTATGGCTACACCTTC
many,TRBJ2-1,TRBV6-5,.,CASSPTTYNEQFF,TGTGCCAGCAGCCCTACTACCTACAATGAGCAGTTCTTC
many,TRBJ2-7,TRBV20-1,.,CSARDFVGSEQYF,TGCAGTGCTAGAGATTTCGTTGGTAGCGAGCAGTACTTC
many,TRBJ1-2,TRBV7-8,.,CASSLARTVFGYTF,TGTGCCAGCAGCTTAGCCCGGACAGTCTTTGGCTACACCTTC
few,TRBJ2-1,TRBV20-1,TRBD2,CSARATSGTTYNEQFF,TGCAGTGCTAGGGCAACTAGCGGGACAACCTACAATGAGCAGTTCTTC
many,TRBJ1-3,TRBV11-2,.,CASSERRSGPGNTIYF,TGTGCCAGCAGCGAACGACGCTCAGGGCCTGGAAACACCATATATTTT
many,TRBJ1-1,TRBV7-6,TRBD1,CASSQGVSSFNTEAFF,TGTGCCAGCAGCCAGGGGGTTAGCAGCTTTAACACTGAAGCTTTCTTT
many,TRBJ2-1,TRBV29-1,TRBD1,CSATTGVGEQFF,TGCAGCGCGACAACAGGGGTCGGTGAGCAGTTCTTC
.,TRBJ1-5,TRBV19,TRBD1,CASSIDRGTVLAQPQHF,TGTGCCAGTAGTATAGATCGGGGGACAGTCTTGGCTCAGCCCCAGCATTTT
many,TRBJ1-5,TRBV18,.,CASSPRDGPEPQHF,TGTGCCAGCTCACCGCGGGACGGCCCAGAGCCCCAGCATTTT
many,TRBJ1-3,TRBV6-5,TRBD1,CASSYSGTGVSGNTIYF,TGTGCCAGCAGTTACTCGGGGACAGGAGTTTCTGGAAACACCATATATTTT
many,TRBJ2-2,TRBV19,TRBD2,CASRTGTRSTGELFF,TGTGCCAGTAGGACCGGGACTAGGAGCACCGGGGAGCTGTTTTTT
.,TRBJ2-7,TRBV27,TRBD1,CASSLLGTGTYEQYF,TGTGCCAGCAGTTTGCTCGGGACAGGGACCTACGAGCAGTACTTC
few,TRBJ1-2,TRBV6-5,TRBD1,CASSKGGGVVYGYTF,TGTGCCAGCAGTAAAGGGGGCGGGGTGGTCTATGGCTACACCTTC
few,TRBJ1-4,TRBV29-1,TRBD1,CSVEDIGTGPEKLFF,TGCAGCGTTGAAGATATAGGGACAGGGCCCGAAAAACTGTTTTTT
few,TRBJ1-2,TRBV12-3/TRBV12-4,TRBD1,CASRGTGNYGYTF,TGTGCCAGCAGGGGGACAGGGAACTATGGCTACACCTTC
many,TRBJ2-1,TRBV12-3/TRBV12-4,.,CASSPGARRGQNEQFF,TGTGCCAGCAGTCCCGGGGCCAGGCGGGGTCAAAATGAGCAGTTCTTC
many,TRBJ2-7,TRBV18,TRBD1,CASSHRDRGSEQYF,TGTGCCAGCTCCCACCGGGACAGGGGTAGTGAGCAGTACTTC